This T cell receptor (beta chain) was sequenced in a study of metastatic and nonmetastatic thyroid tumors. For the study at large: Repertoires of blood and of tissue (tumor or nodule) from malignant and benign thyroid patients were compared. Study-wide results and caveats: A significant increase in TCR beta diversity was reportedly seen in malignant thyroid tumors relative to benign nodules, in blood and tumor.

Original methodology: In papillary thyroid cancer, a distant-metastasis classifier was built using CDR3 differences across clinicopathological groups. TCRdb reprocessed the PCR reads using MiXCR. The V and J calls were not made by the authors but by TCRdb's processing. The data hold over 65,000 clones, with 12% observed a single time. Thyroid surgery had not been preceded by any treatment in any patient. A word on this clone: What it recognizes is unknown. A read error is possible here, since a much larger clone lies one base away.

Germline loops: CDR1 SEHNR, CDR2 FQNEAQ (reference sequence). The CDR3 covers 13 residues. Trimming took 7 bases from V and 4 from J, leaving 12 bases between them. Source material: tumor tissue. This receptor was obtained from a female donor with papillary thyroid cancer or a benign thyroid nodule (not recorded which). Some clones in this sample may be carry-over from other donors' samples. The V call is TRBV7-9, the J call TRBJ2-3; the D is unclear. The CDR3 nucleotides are TGTGCCAGCAATACCCCCCCTCCAGATACGCAGTATTTT. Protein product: CASNTPPPDTQYF.